This entry lists 16 T cell receptor beta chains sequenced from one sample in a study of blood T cell repertoires in COVID-19. TCRdb keeps only in-frame clones here, not all; method: immunoSEQ multiplex PCR. Of about 490,000 clones detected, 70% to 90% appear once; the ten largest clones hold under 4%. Specimen: peripheral blood. The receptors derive from a human donor in a cohort sampled during active COVID-19.

This clone has just one count. The V gene is TRBV20-1, the J gene TRBJ1-2; 7 bases are shared with TRBD1. The germline V gene encodes CDR1 DFQATT and CDR2 SNEGSKA (reference sequence). The ends lost 6 bases at V and 5 bases at J; junction bases unmatched: 3. The CDR3 is 11 amino acids. CDR3 DNA: TGCAGTGCCCCGACAGGGTATGGCTACACCTTC. Its protein is CSAPTGYGYTF.

This clone was recorded a few times. The chain carries TRBV2 and TRBJ2-5; D possibly corresponds to TRBD2 (5 bases). The CDR3 spans 13 residues. CDR1 is SNHLY and CDR2 is FYNNEI in the germline V gene. V shed 4 bases and J shed 5 bases, with 11 bases lying between them. Written as DNA, the CDR3 is TGTGCCAGCAGTGCGAGGGAGCGGGAGACCCAGTACTTC. Translated: CASSARERETQYF.

V usage is TRBV12-5 and J usage is TRBJ2-5; a possible D gene is TRBD1 (5 bases). The V end lost 0 bases, the J end lost 5 bases, and 7 bases lay between the germline ends. CDR1 and CDR2 from the germline V gene are LGHNT and FRNRAP. This CDR3 spans 13 amino acids. CDR3 coding DNA: TGTGCTAGTGGTTTGGTATCAGGGGAGACCCAGTACTTC. It specifies CASGLVSGETQYF.

The rearrangement joins TRBV7-9 to TRBJ1-1, with D uncertain. The length of the CDR3 is 13 residues. Germline CDR1 SEHNR, CDR2 FQNEAQ (reference sequence). The V end was cut by 5 bases, the J end by 10 bases, with 17 bases between. The CDR3 DNA follows: TGTGCCAGCAGCCCTAGGACGGGCGGAGGAGCTTTCTTT. It translates to CASSPRTGGGAFF.

The chain carries TRBV7-9 and TRBJ2-1; 9 bases align to TRBD2. CDR1 and CDR2 (germline): SEHNR, FQNEAQ (reference sequence). After removal of 4 bases from V and 3 bases from J, the junction contained 4 bases not matched to a gene. The CDR3 totals 15 residues. The DNA for the CDR3 is TGTGCCAGCAGCTCTAGCGGGACAATCTACAATGAGCAGTTCTTC. Residues: CASSSSGTIYNEQFF.

V usage is TRBV6-5 and J usage is TRBJ2-1, with D perhaps matching TRBD2 (6 bases). The CDR3 runs to 13 residues. Germline V CDR1 and CDR2: MNHEY, SVGAGI. Between the trimmed V and J ends, which lost 11 bases and 10 bases, there was a span of 21 bases. CDR3 amino acids: CAGGVQLGGEQFF. In DNA form, the CDR3 reads TGTGCCGGCGGGGTCCAACTCGGGGGAGAGCAGTTCTTC.

The rearrangement uses TRBV11-2 and TRBJ2-1, with D possibly being TRBD1 (6 bases). The V end was cut by 0 bases, the J end by 3 bases, with 15 bases between. Germline V gene sequence: CDR1 SGHAT, CDR2 FQNNGV. This CDR3 is built from 17 residues. CDR3 sequence reads: CASSLDLGAVGYNEQFF. The CDR3, as DNA: TGTGCCAGCAGCTTAGATCTGGGGGCAGTTGGCTACAATGAGCAGTTCTTC.

The chain recombines TRBV6-5 with TRBJ1-2; D is uncertain. This CDR3 comprises 15 residues. The V and J ends lost 0 bases and 2 bases respectively, with 10 bases between them. Germline CDR1 reads MNHEY; CDR2 reads SVGAGI. The CDR3 DNA reads as TGTGCCAGCAGTTACTCGATAGGGAGGAACTATGGCTACACCTTC. Translating it yields CASSYSIGRNYGYTF.

The V gene is TRBV4-3, the J gene TRBJ2-6; tentative D call: TRBD1 (6 bases). CDR3 length equals 17 residues. CDR1 and CDR2 from the germline V gene are LGHNA and YSLEER. V lost 0 bases and J lost 2, with 11 bases in between. This chain's CDR3 is CASSQDPNRAGANVLTF. CDR3 coding DNA: TGCGCCAGCAGCCAAGATCCTAACAGGGCTGGGGCCAACGTCCTGACTTTC.

This chain links TRBV28 with TRBJ2-5, with D possibly being TRBD2 (5 bases). This CDR3 has 13 residues. The V gene's germline CDR1 is MDHEN and CDR2 SYDVKM. V shed 7 bases and J shed 0 bases, with 9 bases lying between them. As DNA, the CDR3 is TGTGCCAGCAACGAGGGTCACCAAGAGACCCAGTACTTC. Its translation is CASNEGHQETQYF.

This chain links TRBV7-9 with TRBJ2-2; 8 positions agree with TRBD1. Germline assignment: CDR1 SEHNR and CDR2 FQNEAQ (reference sequence). The J segment lost 1 base and the V segment lost 2 bases, leaving 6 bases of the junction unmatched. This CDR3 region has 17 residues. The CDR3 loop reads CASSLWVGQGNTGELFF. In DNA, the CDR3 is TGTGCCAGCAGCTTATGGGTAGGACAGGGGAACACCGGGGAGCTGTTTTTT.

The V and J genes are TRBV29-1 and TRBJ2-6; D uncertain. The length of the CDR3 is 14 residues. CDR1 and CDR2 (germline): SQVTM, ANQGSEA. The V end was cut by 5 bases, the J end by 0 bases, with 8 bases between. The CDR3 coding sequence is TGCAGCGTTAAGACTTCCTCTGGGGCCAACGTCCTGACTTTC. Translating gives CSVKTSSGANVLTF.

The gene calls are TRBV28 and TRBJ1-1; 9 bases fit TRBD1. J gave up 5 bases and V 0 bases, and 10 bases lay outside the gene matches. The CDR3 is 17 residues long. CDR1 is MDHEN, CDR2 SYDVKM, per germline. The CDR3 coding sequence is TGTGCCAGCAGTTTATGGGGGGACAGGGCGAAGGGGACTGAAGCTTTCTTT. Amino acid sequence: CASSLWGDRAKGTEAFF.

The chain links TRBV4-3 to TRBJ2-7; D perhaps matches TRBD1 (5 bases). In germline, CDR1 is LGHNA, CDR2 YSLEER. Trimming removed 2 bases from V and 0 bases from J, with 11 bases in between. The CDR3 covers 15 residues. The CDR3 sequence: CASSQIAGYSYEQYF. The CDR3 coding sequence is TGCGCCAGCAGCCAAATTGCAGGGTACTCCTACGAGCAGTACTTC.

This clone was seen only once. This chain joins TRBV5-4 and TRBJ1-1, with D tentatively TRBD1 (6 bases). Trimming took 4 bases from V and 4 from J, leaving 17 bases between them. The CDR3 length is 15 residues. Germline V gene data show CDR1 as SGHNT and CDR2 as YYREEE (reference sequence). The CDR3 reads CASSPDRRRITEAFF. Here the CDR3 DNA reads TGTGCCAGCAGCCCCGACAGGCGTAGGATCACTGAAGCTTTCTTT.

The rearrangement joins TRBV3-1 (or the pseudogene TRBV3-2) to TRBJ2-3; possibly TRBD2 for D (6 bases). There are 15 residues in the CDR3. CDR1 and CDR2 from the germline V gene are LGHDT and YNNKEL (reference sequence). Trimming took 4 bases from V and 3 from J, leaving 14 bases between them. The CDR3 region has the DNA TGTGCCAGCAGCCCGCGGGGCAGCAAGACAGATACGCAGTATTTT. It specifies CASSPRGSKTDTQYF.